Sequencing of this T cell receptor (beta chain) was carried out in a study of blood T cell repertoires in COVID-19. About the research overall: The United States, Italy and Spain provided the acute and convalescent COVID-19 samples. The cDNA or gDNA used as material had been derived from T cells, B-cell-depleted T cells, or PBMCs.

As originally analysed: Nucleated cell number was recorded as an estimate derived from reference gene primer amplification. Sequencing was performed with immunoSEQ multiplex PCR; in TCRdb, only in-frame clones are kept and a portion is missing. The DNA gave D and trimming, while V, J and clone size come from that table. The data contain 450,000 to 500,000 clones, 70% to 90% of them seen just once; the ten biggest clones take up approximately 3.4%. Germline V lookup: CDR1 SGHDT, CDR2 YYEEEE. The germline V and J ends were trimmed by 0 bases and 4 bases, with 13 bases remaining between them. The CDR3 contains 15 residues.

The chain uses TRBV5-6 and TRBJ1-2, with a weak D call TRBD1 (5 bases). The TCR sequence derives from a human donor in a cohort sampled during active COVID-19. The sequencing sample was made of peripheral blood. This CDR3 reads CASSLVTVPTYGYTF. The CDR3 region has the DNA TGTGCCAGCAGCTTGGTGACAGTCCCCACCTATGGCTACACCTTC. The variable domain in full, with the rest retrieved from reference TRBV5-6 and TRBJ1-2, is DAGVTQSPTHLIKTRGQQVTLRCSPKSGHDTVSWYQQALGQGPQFIFQYYEEEERQRGNFPDRFSGHQFPNYSSELNVNALLLGDSALYLCASSLVTVPTYGYTFGSGTRLTVV.